This TCR beta chain emerged from a study of beta chain features in type 1 diabetes. Staining for CD45RO/CCR7/CD25/CD127/CD95/CD27 allowed sorting of CD4+ naive, central memory, regulatory and stem cell-like memory cells. This clone was observed a few times. The study reverse transcribed the entire isolated RNA, so it sequenced expressed TCRB transcripts. Libraries were prepared by immunoSEQ multiplex PCR; TCRdb keeps only in-frame clonotypes and omits some of them. The profile covers 860,000 or so clones, with about a sixth appearing a single time and 0.023% taken by the ten largest. The sequencing input was naive CD4+ T cells from blood. This TCR came from a woman aged 18-30 years in good health.

The chain's CDR3 is CASCGQGADTQYF. The CDR3 DNA reads TGTGCCAGCTGTGGACAGGGGGCAGATACGCAGTATTTT. V gene TRBV6-6 combines with J gene TRBJ2-3; 10 bases map to TRBD1. The germline gives CDR1 MNHNY, CDR2 SVGAGI (reference sequence). V lost 8 bases, J lost 4 bases, and 3 bases stayed unmatched. The CDR3 runs 13 residues.